Below are 3 T cell receptor beta chains sequenced from a single sample in a study of blood T cell repertoires in COVID-19. TCRdb's copy holds only in-frame clones and misses some; the assay was immunoSEQ multiplex PCR. Of about 98,000 clones in the sample, around 90% are singletons; the top ten hold approximately 5%. Sequencing used peripheral blood. The receptors stem from a woman between 50 and 59 years old with COVID-19, enrolled during active disease.

This chain uses TRBV4-1 with TRBJ1-2; TRBD1 aligns across 10 bases. The V and J ends lost 4 bases and 8 bases, in that order; junction bases with no gene match: 13. The CDR3 consists of 16 residues. Germline CDR1 is MGHRA and CDR2 is YSYEKL. CDR3 sequence: CASSRPGTGASGGYTF. CDR3 DNA: TGCGCCAGCAGCCGTCCCGGGACAGGGGCGAGCGGGGGCTACACCTTC.

The chain combines TRBV7-8 with TRBJ2-7; D unclear. V was pared by 1 base and J by 2 bases, with 12 bases between. The CDR3 is 15 residues long. Per germline, CDR1 SGHVS and CDR2 FQNEAQ. CDR3 loop: CASSLVLATAYEQYF. As DNA, the CDR3 is TGTGCCAGCAGCTTAGTTCTCGCCACGGCCTACGAGCAGTACTTC. Full variable domain (remainder filled in from reference TRBV7-8 and TRBJ2-7): GAGVSQSPRYKVAKRGQDVALRCDPISGHVSLFWYQQALGQGPEFLTYFQNEAQLDKSGLPSDRFFAERPEGSVSTLKIQRTQQEDSAVYLCASSLVLATAYEQYFGPGTRLTVT.

The table lists this clone with a count of one. This sequence joins TRBV7-2 and TRBJ2-7, with 10 bases lining up with TRBD1. With 5 bases clipped from V and 1 base from J, the junction kept 5 bases outside the gene matches. The germline gives CDR1 SGHTA, CDR2 FQGNSA. CDR3 length: 15 amino acids. The CDR3 sequence is CASSGPGQGSYEQYF. CDR3 nucleotides: TGTGCCAGCAGCGGACCGGGACAGGGGTCCTACGAGCAGTACTTC.